This TCR beta chain was documented in a study of response to subunit inactivated influenza vaccine. Study-level findings and limits: New T cells are recruited in small numbers by each seasonal influenza vaccination, according to the authors' suggestion.

TCRdb analysed the RT-PCR reads with MiXCR anew, one entry per CDR3 protein. The sample contains a few hundred thousand distinct CDR3 sequences, about 11% of which appear only once. Germline-derived CDR1 and CDR2 are DFQATT and SNEGSKA (reference sequence). This CDR3 contains 14 residues. J lost 8 bases, V lost 2 bases, and 8 bases had no gene match. Regarding this clonotype: Its antigen is not identified.

This sample was shared with a second study, whose subject was T cells expressing NK-cell markers. From that second work: The TCR beta cDNA came from 5'RACE template switching with UMIs.

This clonotype was sampled from a man aged 50-59 years who received an inactivated influenza vaccine. This chain links TRBV20-1 with TRBJ2-1; 8 nucleotides agree with TRBD2. The sequencing used PBMCs from blood, collected on the day of vaccination. The CDR3 nucleotides read TGCAGTGCTAGAACCCTAGCGGGCGGTGATGAGCAGTTCTTC. It is translated as CSARTLAGGDEQFF.